Listed here are 5 T cell receptor beta chains from one sample, sequenced in a study of blood T cell repertoires in COVID-19. Clones were read by immunoSEQ multiplex PCR, and TCRdb kept only the in-frame ones, dropping some. This repertoire shows 200,000 to 250,000 clones, 80% to 90% found once; its top ten account for more than 3%. The source material was PBMCs or T cells enriched from blood (not recorded which). The source is a woman aged 30 to 39 who had been exposed to COVID-19.

The chain combines TRBV27 with TRBJ1-1; D may be TRBD1 (5 bases). Germline V gene data show CDR1 as MNHEY and CDR2 as SMNVEV (reference sequence). Trimming cost V 7 bases and J 0 bases, with 12 bases left between them. CDR3 length: 14 residues. This CDR3 is CASKYGAMNTEAFF. The CDR3 region has the DNA TGTGCCAGCAAATATGGGGCAATGAACACTGAAGCTTTCTTT.

The V and J genes are TRBV6-5 and TRBJ2-7, with 8 bases lining up with TRBD2. CDR1 and CDR2 from the germline V gene are MNHEY and SVGAGI. The CDR3 loop spans 15 amino acids. V lost 4 bases to trimming and J lost 1 base; unmatched junction nucleotides: 6. The CDR3, as DNA: TGTGCCAGCAGTTCATATAGCGGGACGTCCTACGAGCAGTACTTC. It yields the protein CASSSYSGTSYEQYF.

This clone was counted a few times. The chain couples TRBV4-1 to TRBJ1-1; possibly TRBD1 for D (5 bases). CDR3 length: 15 amino acids. Trimming removed 0 bases from V and 0 bases from J, with 8 bases in between. Looked up from germline, CDR1 is MGHRA and CDR2 is YSYEKL. The CDR3 sequence: CASSQEPGLNTEAFF. Here the CDR3 DNA reads TGCGCCAGCAGCCAAGAGCCAGGGCTGAACACTGAAGCTTTCTTT.

This clone was detected only once. The chain combines TRBV4-1 with TRBJ2-5; 7 bases line up with TRBD1. V trimming: 1 base; J trimming: 5 bases; junction bases outside the gene matches: 1. In germline, CDR1 is MGHRA, CDR2 YSYEKL. The CDR3 covers 13 residues. In DNA form, the CDR3 reads TGCGCCAGCAGCCAAGGACAGGGTGAGACCCAGTACTTC. This translates into CASSQGQGETQYF.

A remark on this clone: Distinct nucleotide sequences in the sample also encode this CDR3. The chain links TRBV9 to TRBJ2-5; D possibly corresponds to TRBD2 (5 bases). Germline CDR1 SGDLS, CDR2 YYNGEE. The ends were cut back, 0 bases at V and 2 bases at J, with 8 bases in the middle. This CDR3 is 14 amino acids long. The CDR3 region is CASSVDGGQETQYF. CDR3 bases: TGTGCCAGCAGCGTAGATGGCGGGCAAGAGACCCAGTACTTC.